One sample yielded the 2 T cell receptor beta chains listed below, sequenced in a study of identical twins. TCRdb re-called the 5' RACE reads with MiXCR, one entry per CDR3 protein. The data contain around 250,000 distinct CDR3 sequences, approximately 12% of them singletons. These data also formed part of another study, on yellow fever vaccine responses in identical twins.

Source material: memory (CD45RO+) T cells sorted from blood. The source of these receptors is a woman aged 18-35 years in good health.

The CDR3 DNA reads TGTGCCAGCAGCCCGGACCGCCGGGGGACCCAGTACTTC. This sequence encodes CASSPDRRGTQYF. The chain combines TRBV14 with TRBJ2-5, with D perhaps TRBD2 (5 bases). The CDR3 length is 13 residues. Trimming left V 4 bases short and J 7 bases short, with 13 bases between. Germline CDR1 reads SGHDN; CDR2 reads FVKESK.

The table lists this clonotype with a few counts. V usage is TRBV12-3 or TRBV12-4 and J usage is TRBJ1-3; D is uncertain. V shed 7 bases and J shed 0 bases, with 10 bases lying between them. The CDR3 has 14 residues. The CDR3 bases are TGTGCCAGCACACTAAGGAGCTCTGGAAACACCATATATTTT. This encodes CASTLRSSGNTIYF.